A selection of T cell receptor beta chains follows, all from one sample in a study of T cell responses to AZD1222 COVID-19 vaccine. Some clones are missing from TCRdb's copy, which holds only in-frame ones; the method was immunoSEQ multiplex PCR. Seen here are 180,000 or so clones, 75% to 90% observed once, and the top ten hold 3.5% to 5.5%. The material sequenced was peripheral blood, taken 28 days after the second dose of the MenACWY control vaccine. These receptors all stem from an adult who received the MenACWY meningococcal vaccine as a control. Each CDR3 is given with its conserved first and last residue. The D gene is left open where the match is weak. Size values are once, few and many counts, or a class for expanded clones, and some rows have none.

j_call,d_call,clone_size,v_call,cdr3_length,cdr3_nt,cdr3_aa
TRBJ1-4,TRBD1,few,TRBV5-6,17,TGTGCCAGCAGCTTGAAGGGACAGGCCCCCTTAAATGAAAAACTGTTTTTT,CASSLKGQAPLNEKLFF
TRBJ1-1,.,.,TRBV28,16,TGTGCCAGCAGTTTAATTGGGGTCAGTAGGCACACTGAAGCTTTCTTT,CASSLIGVSRHTEAFF
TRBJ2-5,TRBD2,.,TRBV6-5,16,TGTGCCAGCAGTTACTCGGGACTAGCGGGAGTGGAGTCCCAGTACTTC,CASSYSGLAGVESQYF
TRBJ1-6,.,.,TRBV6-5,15,TGTGCCAGCAGTCTACGAGGGGCGGTTTATTCACCCCTCCACTTT,CASSLRGAVYSPLHF
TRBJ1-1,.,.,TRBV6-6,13,TGTGCCAGCAGTTACAAGGGCGACACTGAAGCTTTCTTT,CASSYKGDTEAFF
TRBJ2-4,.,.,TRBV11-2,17,TGTGCCAGCAGCCCTGGTACGGGGCGTGTTACCAAAAACATTCAGTACTTC,CASSPGTGRVTKNIQYF
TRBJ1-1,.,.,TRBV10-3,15,TGTGCCATCAGTGAGTCGCAAAGGGAGAACACTGAAGCTTTCTTT,CAISESQRENTEAFF
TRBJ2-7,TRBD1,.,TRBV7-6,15,TGTGCCAGCAGCTTGGGACAGGGATCTTACTACGAGCAGTACTTC,CASSLGQGSYYEQYF
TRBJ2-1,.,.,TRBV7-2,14,TGTGCCAGCAGCTTAGCGCGGGAAATCAATGAGCAGTTCTTC,CASSLAREINEQFF
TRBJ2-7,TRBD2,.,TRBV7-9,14,TGTGCCAGCAGCCGACTAGCGGGAGGGTACGAGCAGTACTTC,CASSRLAGGYEQYF
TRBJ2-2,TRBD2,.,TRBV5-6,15,TGTGCCAGCAGCTTTGAACTAGCGCCTACCGGGGAGCTGTTTTTT,CASSFELAPTGELFF
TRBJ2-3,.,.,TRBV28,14,TGTGCCAGCAGTTTAGAGCCACTCACAGATACGCAGTATTTT,CASSLEPLTDTQYF
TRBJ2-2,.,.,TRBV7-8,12,TGTGCCAGTCGCAGGGAGATCGGGGAGCTGTTTTTT,CASRREIGELFF
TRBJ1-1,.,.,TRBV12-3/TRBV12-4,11,TGTGCCAGCAGTTCCCAAGCTGAAGCTTTCTTT,CASSSQAEAFF
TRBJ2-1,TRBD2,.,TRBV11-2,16,TGTGCCAGCAGCCCCCTAGCGGGAGGAGGCTACAATGAGCAGTTCTTC,CASSPLAGGGYNEQFF
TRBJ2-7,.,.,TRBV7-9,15,TGTGCCAGCAGCTCGGACGCTCACCCCTTCTACGAGCAGTACTTC,CASSSDAHPFYEQYF
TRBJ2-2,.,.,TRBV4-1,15,TGCGCCAGCAGCCAAGGTCGTAGGGGGGCCGGGGAGCTGTTTTTT,CASSQGRRGAGELFF
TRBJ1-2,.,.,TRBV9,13,TGTGCCAGCAGCGTAGGAGGGGGCTATGGCTACACCTTC,CASSVGGGYGYTF
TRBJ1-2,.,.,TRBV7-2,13,TGTGCCAGCAGCTCGGCCGTCTCCTATGGCTACACCTTC,CASSSAVSYGYTF
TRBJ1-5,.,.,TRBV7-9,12,TGTGCCAGCAGCCTATCGGGGGAGCGCCAGCATTTT,CASSLSGERQHF
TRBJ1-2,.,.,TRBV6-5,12,TGTGCCAGCAGTTTGTCCGGCTTTGGCTACACCTTC,CASSLSGFGYTF
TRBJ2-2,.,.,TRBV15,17,TGTGCCACCAGCAGATTCTCCGGGACACAGAACACCGGGGAGCTGTTTTTT,CATSRFSGTQNTGELFF
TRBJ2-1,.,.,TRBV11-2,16,TGTGCCAGCAGCTTAGAGGGCAGGAAGATCTACAATGAGCAGTTCTTC,CASSLEGRKIYNEQFF
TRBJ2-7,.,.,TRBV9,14,TGTGCCAGCAGCGTTGATCACGGGGTCCACGAGCAGTACTTC,CASSVDHGVHEQYF
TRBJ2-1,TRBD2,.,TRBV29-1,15,TGCAGCGGAGTAATTAGACTAGCGCAATACAATGAGCAGTTCTTC,CSGVIRLAQYNEQFF
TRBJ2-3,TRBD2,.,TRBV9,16,TGTGCCAGCAGCGTGGGACTAGCGGGACTCACAGATACGCAGTATTTT,CASSVGLAGLTDTQYF
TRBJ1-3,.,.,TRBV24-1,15,TGTGCCACCAGTGATCCGGGTTCCTCTGGAAACACCATATATTTT,CATSDPGSSGNTIYF
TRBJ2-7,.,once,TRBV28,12,TGTGCCAGCAACACTCTCCAATACGAGCAGTACTTC,CASNTLQYEQYF
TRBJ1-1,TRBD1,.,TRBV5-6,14,TGTGCCAGCAGCGTGTACAGGGGAGTGTCTGAAGCTTTCTTT,CASSVYRGVSEAFF
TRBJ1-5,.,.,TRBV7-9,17,TGTGCCAGCAGCTTAGGAGTCGGGTTAGATGGCAATCAGCCCCAGCATTTT,CASSLGVGLDGNQPQHF
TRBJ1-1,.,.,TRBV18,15,TGTGCCAGCTCACCGTACAGGGAGGCGAACACTGAAGCTTTCTTT,CASSPYREANTEAFF
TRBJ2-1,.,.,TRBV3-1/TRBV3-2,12,TGTGCCAGCAGCCAAGGTGTGGATGAGCAGTTCTTC,CASSQGVDEQFF
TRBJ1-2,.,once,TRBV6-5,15,TGTGCCAGCAGCCCCTATCTCGACTTCGGGTATGGCTACACCTTC,CASSPYLDFGYGYTF
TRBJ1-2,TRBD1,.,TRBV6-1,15,TGTGCCAGCAGTGAAACAGGGGATGGGGTCTATGGCTACACCTTC,CASSETGDGVYGYTF
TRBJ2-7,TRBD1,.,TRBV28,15,TGTGCCAGCAGAGATGACAGGGGGCTTTTGTCCGAGCAGTACTTC,CASRDDRGLLSEQYF
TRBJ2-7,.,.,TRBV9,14,TGTGCCAGCAGCGTAGGGGGCGGACTCTACGAGCAGTACTTC,CASSVGGGLYEQYF
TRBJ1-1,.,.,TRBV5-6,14,TGTGCCAGCGCCTCGGACAGTATGAACACTGAAGCTTTCTTT,CASASDSMNTEAFF
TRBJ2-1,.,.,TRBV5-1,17,TGCGCCAGCAGCTTGGGGGGCCGGGGCAGCTCCTACAATGAGCAGTTCTTC,CASSLGGRGSSYNEQFF
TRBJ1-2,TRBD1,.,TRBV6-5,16,TGTGCCAGCAGTTACGGGACAGGGGGTCGCAAGTATGGCTACACCTTC,CASSYGTGGRKYGYTF
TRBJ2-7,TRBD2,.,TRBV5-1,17,TGCGCCAGCAGCTTGGCCGCGGTTTTTGGACTAGCTTACGAGCAGTACTTC,CASSLAAVFGLAYEQYF
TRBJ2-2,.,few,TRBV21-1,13,TGTGCCAGCAGCAACGGGGGGGCTGGGGAGCTGTTTTTT,CASSNGGAGELFF
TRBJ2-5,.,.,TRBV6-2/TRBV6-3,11,TGTGCCAGCAGCCAGGGGTTTACCCAGTACTTC,CASSQGFTQYF
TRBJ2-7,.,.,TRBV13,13,TGTGCCAGCAGCTACCGACGGAGCTACGAGCAGTACTTC,CASSYRRSYEQYF
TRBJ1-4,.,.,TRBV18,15,TGTGCCAGCTCACCACTCAGGGGCACTAATGAAAAACTGTTTTTT,CASSPLRGTNEKLFF
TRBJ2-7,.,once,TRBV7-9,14,TGTGCCAGCAACAAAGGGGGGGACGGCTACGAGCAGTACTTC,CASNKGGDGYEQYF
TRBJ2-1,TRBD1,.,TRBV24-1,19,TGTGCCACCAGTGATTTATCGGGGTCCCGGGACAGGGGAATCGATGAGCAGTTCTTC,CATSDLSGSRDRGIDEQFF
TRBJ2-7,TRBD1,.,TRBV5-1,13,TGCGCCAGCAACAGGGACAGTAGCTACGAGCAGTACTTC,CASNRDSSYEQYF
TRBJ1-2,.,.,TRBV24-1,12,TGTGCCACCAGTGAGAGGGGGGATGGCTACACCTTC,CATSERGDGYTF
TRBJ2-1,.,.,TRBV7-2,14,TGTGCCAGCAGCTTAGGGGGGCCACGCGATGAGCAGTTCTTC,CASSLGGPRDEQFF